A selection of T cell receptor beta chains follows, all from one sample in a study of cytomegalovirus exposure and HLA in healthy donors. TCRdb's copy holds only in-frame clones and misses some; the assay was immunoSEQ multiplex PCR. Of 100,000 to 150,000 clones listed, approximately 83% are singletons. The material sequenced was PBMCs. The receptors come from a girl aged 2 to 9 in good health and CMV-seronegative. Each CDR3 is given with its conserved first and last residue. D genes are given only for firm matches.

D gene	V gene	J gene	CDR3 protein	CDR3 DNA
NA	TRBV20-1	TRBJ2-1	CSASAGNEQFF	TGCAGTGCTAGTGCGGGAAATGAGCAGTTCTTC
NA	TRBV4-3	TRBJ2-3	CASSQDVGGGADTQYF	TGCGCCAGCAGCCAAGATGTCGGGGGAGGAGCAGATACGCAGTATTTT
TRBD1	TRBV19	TRBJ2-7	CASTPGTGGTYEQYF	TGTGCCAGTACCCCCGGAACAGGGGGCACCTACGAGCAGTACTTC
NA	TRBV15	TRBJ1-3	CATSRDSSGNTIYF	TGTGCCACCAGCAGAGACAGCTCTGGAAACACCATATATTTT
TRBD1	TRBV5-1	TRBJ1-3	CASSLGQGASSGNTIYF	TGCGCCAGCAGCTTGGGACAGGGGGCAAGCTCTGGAAACACCATATATTTT
NA	TRBV5-8	TRBJ2-7	CASSLAGGSVSYEQYF	TGTGCCAGCAGCTTGGCTGGGGGCAGCGTCTCCTACGAGCAGTACTTC
NA	TRBV19	TRBJ1-4	CASRTELQGFGEKLFF	TGTGCCAGTAGGACCGAACTACAGGGCTTCGGGGAAAAACTGTTTTTT
TRBD1	TRBV5-1	TRBJ2-7	CASSPGTGRPEQYF	TGCGCCAGCAGCCCCGGGACAGGCCGGCCCGAGCAGTACTTC
TRBD1	TRBV19	TRBJ1-5	CASSIMDRVGQPQHF	TGTGCCAGTAGCATAATGGACAGGGTAGGTCAGCCCCAGCATTTT
NA	TRBV5-4	TRBJ1-1	CASTGLNTEAFF	TGTGCCAGCACAGGTCTGAACACTGAAGCTTTCTTT
NA	TRBV9	TRBJ2-1	CASSVALAGYNEQFF	TGTGCCAGCAGCGTAGCTTTGGCGGGGTACAATGAGCAGTTCTTC
NA	TRBV5-6	TRBJ1-4	CASSLNGRLNEKLFF	TGTGCCAGCAGCTTGAATGGCAGGTTAAATGAAAAACTGTTTTTT
NA	TRBV15	TRBJ2-7	CATSRGRLNYEQYF	TGTGCCACCAGCAGAGGGAGGCTAAACTACGAGCAGTACTTC
NA	TRBV9	TRBJ1-1	CASSVSGGRTEAFF	TGTGCCAGCAGCGTCTCTGGGGGCAGAACTGAAGCTTTCTTT
NA	TRBV30	TRBJ2-3	CAWSVLPAKLTSTDTQYF	TGTGCCTGGAGTGTACTGCCGGCGAAATTGACTAGCACAGATACGCAGTATTTT